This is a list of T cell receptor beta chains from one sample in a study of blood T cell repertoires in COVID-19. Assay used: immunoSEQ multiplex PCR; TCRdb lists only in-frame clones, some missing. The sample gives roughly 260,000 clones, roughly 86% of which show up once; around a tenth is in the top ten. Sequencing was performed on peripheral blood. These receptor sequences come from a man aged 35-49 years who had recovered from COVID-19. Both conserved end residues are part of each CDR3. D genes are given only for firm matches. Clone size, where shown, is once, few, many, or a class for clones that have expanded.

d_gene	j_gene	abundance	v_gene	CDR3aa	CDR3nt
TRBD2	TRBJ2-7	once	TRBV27	CASSPWTSGSYEQYF	TGTGCCAGCAGCCCCTGGACTAGCGGGAGCTACGAGCAGTACTTC
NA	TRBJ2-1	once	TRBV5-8	CASSPLVGRRFF	TGTGCCAGCAGCCCCCTAGTCGGCCGTCGGTTCTTC
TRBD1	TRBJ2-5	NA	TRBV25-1	CASSAPGTGSETQYF	TGTGCCAGCAGTGCCCCCGGGACAGGGTCAGAGACCCAGTACTTC
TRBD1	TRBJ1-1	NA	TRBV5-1	CASSLEARGRAFF	TGCGCCAGCAGCTTGGAGGCCAGGGGGAGAGCTTTCTTT
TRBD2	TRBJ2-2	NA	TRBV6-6	CASSYPGGNTGELFF	TGTGCCAGCAGTTACCCGGGGGGGAACACCGGGGAGCTGTTTTTT
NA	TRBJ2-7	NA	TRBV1	CTSSQVWSGRLVEQYF	TGCACCAGCAGCCAAGTGTGGAGCGGGAGGTTGGTCGAGCAGTACTTC
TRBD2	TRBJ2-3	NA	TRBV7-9	CACPRTSGGDTQYF	TGTGCCTGCCCCCGGACTAGCGGGGGGGATACGCAGTATTTT
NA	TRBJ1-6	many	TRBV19	CVRGKELYYNSPLHF	TGTGTTCGCGGGAAAGAGCTTTACTATAATTCACCCCTCCACTTT
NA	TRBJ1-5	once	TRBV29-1	CSALEGLGRPQHF	TGCAGCGCCCTGGAGGGGTTGGGGAGGCCCCAGCATTTT
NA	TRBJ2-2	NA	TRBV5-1	CASSPGGEITGELFF	TGCGCCAGCTCGCCCGGGGGTGAGATCACCGGGGAGCTGTTTTTT
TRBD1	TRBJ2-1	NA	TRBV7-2	CASRHTGTVHLF	TGTGCCAGCAGACATACCGGGACAGTGCATCTCTTC
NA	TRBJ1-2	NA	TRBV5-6	CASTPGGYGYTF	TGTGCCAGCACCCCCGGGGGCTATGGCTACACCTTC
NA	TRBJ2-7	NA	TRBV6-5	CASSTDSYEQYF	TGTGCCAGCAGTACAGACAGCTACGAGCAGTACTTC
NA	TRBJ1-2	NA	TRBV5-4	CASSLVGRDNYGYTF	TGTGCCAGCAGCTTGGTCGGTCGGGATAACTATGGCTACACCTTC
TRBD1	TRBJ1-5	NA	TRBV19	CASSLDRGNQPQHF	TGTGCCAGTAGCTTGGACAGGGGCAATCAGCCCCAGCATTTT
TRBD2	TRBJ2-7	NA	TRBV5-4	CASSWGPGLAGGEQYF	TGTGCCAGCAGCTGGGGGCCGGGGCTAGCGGGGGGCGAGCAGTACTTC
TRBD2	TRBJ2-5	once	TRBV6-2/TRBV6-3	CASSYGTRRETQYF	TGTGCCAGCAGTTACGGGACTAGGAGGGAGACCCAGTACTTC
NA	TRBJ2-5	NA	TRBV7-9	CASSLGQEQTQYF	TGTGCCAGCAGCTTAGGGCAGGAACAGACCCAGTACTTC
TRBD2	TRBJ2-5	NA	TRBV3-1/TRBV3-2	CASSQGSGVAGKETQYF	TGTGCCAGCAGCCAAGGTAGCGGGGTCGCGGGTAAAGAGACCCAGTACTTC
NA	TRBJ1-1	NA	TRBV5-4	CASSFQGTEAFF	TGTGCCAGCAGCTTCCAGGGAACTGAAGCTTTCTTT
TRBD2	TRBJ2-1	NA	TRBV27	CASRNRGLVGGNEQFF	TGTGCCAGCAGAAACCGTGGACTAGTCGGCGGGAATGAGCAGTTCTTC
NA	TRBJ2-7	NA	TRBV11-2	CASSLVGVGVWYF	TGTGCCAGCAGCTTAGTTGGTGTAGGGGTATGGTACTTC
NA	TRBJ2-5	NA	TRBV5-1	CASSLLRPQETQYF	TGCGCCAGCAGCTTGTTGCGGCCTCAAGAGACCCAGTACTTC
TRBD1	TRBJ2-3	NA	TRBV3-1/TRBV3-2	CASSQAPDRGRDTQYF	TGTGCCAGCAGCCAAGCCCCGGACAGGGGAAGGGATACGCAGTATTTT
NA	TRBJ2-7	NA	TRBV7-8	CASNPLALSSYEQYF	TGTGCCAGCAACCCCCTAGCGCTTAGCTCCTACGAGCAGTACTTC
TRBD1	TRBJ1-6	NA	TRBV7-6	CASSLGGQNSPLHF	TGTGCCAGCAGCTTAGGGGGACAGAATTCACCCCTCCACTTT
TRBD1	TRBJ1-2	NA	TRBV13	CASRGDSAYTF	TGTGCCAGCAGAGGGGACAGCGCCTACACCTTC
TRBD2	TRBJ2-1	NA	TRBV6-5	CASSSSGGAFNEQFF	TGTGCCAGCAGTTCTAGCGGGGGGGCCTTCAATGAGCAGTTCTTC
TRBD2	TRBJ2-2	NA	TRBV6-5	CASRLLAGDPGELFF	TGTGCCAGCAGACTACTAGCGGGGGATCCCGGGGAGCTGTTTTTT
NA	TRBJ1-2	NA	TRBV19	CASSFLEGLGYTF	TGTGCCAGTAGCTTTCTAGAGGGTTTAGGCTACACCTTC
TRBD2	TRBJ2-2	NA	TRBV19	CASSTPGTRNTGELFF	TGTGCCAGTAGTACCCCCGGGACTAGGAACACCGGGGAGCTGTTTTTT
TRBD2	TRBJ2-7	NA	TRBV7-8	CASSSRPLVAGLSYEQYF	TGTGCCAGCAGCTCTAGGCCTCTCGTAGCGGGTCTCTCCTACGAGCAGTACTTC
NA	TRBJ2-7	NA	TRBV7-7	CASSLTRQVKSYEQYF	TGTGCCAGCAGTCTAACTCGACAGGTAAAGTCCTACGAGCAGTACTTC
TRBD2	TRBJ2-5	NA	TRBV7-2	CASSLGLAGARQETQYF	TGTGCCAGCAGCTTAGGGCTAGCGGGAGCACGGCAAGAGACCCAGTACTTC
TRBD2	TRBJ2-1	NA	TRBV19	CASSSSGLAGTWVNEQFF	TGTGCCAGTAGTAGCTCGGGACTAGCGGGAACCTGGGTTAATGAGCAGTTCTTC
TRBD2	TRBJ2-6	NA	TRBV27	CASSLRGLAGSGANVLTF	TGTGCCAGCAGTTTACGAGGACTAGCGGGTTCTGGGGCCAACGTCCTGACTTTC
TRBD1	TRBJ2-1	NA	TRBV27	CASSLAPGQGHNEQFF	TGTGCCAGCAGTTTGGCTCCGGGACAGGGCCACAATGAGCAGTTCTTC
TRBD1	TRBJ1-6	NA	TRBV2	CASSAGTGGNSPLHF	TGTGCCAGCAGCGCCGGGACAGGGGGCAATTCACCCCTCCACTTT
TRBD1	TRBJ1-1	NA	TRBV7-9	CASSPRTGQNTEAFF	TGTGCCAGCAGCCCGAGGACAGGACAAAACACTGAAGCTTTCTTT
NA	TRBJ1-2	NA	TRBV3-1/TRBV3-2	CASSQDRARFRRGDYGYTF	TGTGCCAGCAGCCAAGATAGGGCTCGGTTCAGGCGGGGGGACTATGGCTACACCTTC
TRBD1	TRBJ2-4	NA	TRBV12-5	CASGLGIGQGTKNIQYF	TGTGCTAGTGGTTTGGGTATCGGACAGGGGACAAAAAACATTCAGTACTTC
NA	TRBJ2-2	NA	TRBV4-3	CASSQDPASLYTGELFF	TGCGCCAGCAGCCAAGATCCGGCTAGCTTATATACCGGGGAGCTGTTTTTT
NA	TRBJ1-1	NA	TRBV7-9	CASSLPGANTEAFF	TGTGCCAGCAGCCTCCCAGGCGCTAACACTGAAGCTTTCTTT
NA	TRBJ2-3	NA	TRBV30	CAWSPQDTQYF	TGTGCCTGGAGTCCCCAGGATACGCAGTATTTT
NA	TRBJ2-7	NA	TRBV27	CASSLRGPTYEQYF	TGTGCCAGCAGTTTAAGGGGCCCCACCTACGAGCAGTACTTC
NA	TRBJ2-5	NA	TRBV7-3	CASSPGVQETQYF	TGTGCCAGCAGCCCGGGGGTTCAAGAGACCCAGTACTTC
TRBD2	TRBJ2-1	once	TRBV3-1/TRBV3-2	CASSLGLAGAGDEQFF	TGTGCCAGCAGCCTCGGACTAGCGGGAGCCGGGGATGAGCAGTTCTTC
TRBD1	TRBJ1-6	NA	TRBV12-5	CASGWTTGIDNSPLHF	TGTGCTAGTGGTTGGACGACAGGGATTGATAATTCACCCCTCCACTTT
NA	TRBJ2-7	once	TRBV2	CASRSSSYEQYF	TGTGCCAGTAGATCGTCCTCCTACGAGCAGTACTTC
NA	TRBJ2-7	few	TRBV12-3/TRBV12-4	CASTPGYEQYF	TGTGCCAGCACCCCAGGGTACGAGCAGTACTTC
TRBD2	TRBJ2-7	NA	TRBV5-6	CASSFRGVGSYEQYF	TGTGCCAGCAGCTTCCGGGGGGTGGGCTCCTACGAGCAGTACTTC
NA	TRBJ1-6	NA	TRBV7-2	CASSLLQNNSPLHF	TGTGCCAGCAGCTTATTACAGAATAATTCACCCCTCCACTTT
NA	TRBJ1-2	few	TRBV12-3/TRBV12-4	CASSLARGGYTF	TGTGCCAGCAGTTTAGCTCGAGGTGGCTACACCTTC
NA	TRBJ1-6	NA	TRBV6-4	CASSDWQGRNSPLHF	TGTGCCAGCAGTGACTGGCAGGGTAGAAATTCACCCCTCCACTTT
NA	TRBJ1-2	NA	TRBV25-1	CASRGGRGDTYGYTF	TGTGCCAGCAGGGGCGGTAGAGGGGACACCTATGGCTACACCTTC